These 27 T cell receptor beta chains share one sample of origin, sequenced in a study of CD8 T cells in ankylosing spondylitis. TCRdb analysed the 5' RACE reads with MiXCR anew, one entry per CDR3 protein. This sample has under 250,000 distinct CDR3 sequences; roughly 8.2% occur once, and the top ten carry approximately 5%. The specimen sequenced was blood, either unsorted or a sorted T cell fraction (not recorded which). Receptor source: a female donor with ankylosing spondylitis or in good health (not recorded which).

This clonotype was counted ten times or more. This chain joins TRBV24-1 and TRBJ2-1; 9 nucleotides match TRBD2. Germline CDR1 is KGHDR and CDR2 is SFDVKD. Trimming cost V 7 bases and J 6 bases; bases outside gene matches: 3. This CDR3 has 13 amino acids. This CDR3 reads CATRASGTNEQFF. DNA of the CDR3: TGTGCCACCAGGGCTAGCGGGACCAATGAGCAGTTCTTC.

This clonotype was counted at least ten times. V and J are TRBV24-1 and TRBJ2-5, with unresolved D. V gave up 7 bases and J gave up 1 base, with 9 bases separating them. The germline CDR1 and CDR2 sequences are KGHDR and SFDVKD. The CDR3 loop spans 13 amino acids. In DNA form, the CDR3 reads TGTGCCACCAGCGGAGTTTTCCAAGAGACCCAGTACTTC. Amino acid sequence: CATSGVFQETQYF.

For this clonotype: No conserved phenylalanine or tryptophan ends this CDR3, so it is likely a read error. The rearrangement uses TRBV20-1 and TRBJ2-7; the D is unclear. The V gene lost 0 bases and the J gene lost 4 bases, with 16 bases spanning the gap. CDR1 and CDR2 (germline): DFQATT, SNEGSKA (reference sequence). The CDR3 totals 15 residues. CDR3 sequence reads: CSARDQSTERYEQYL. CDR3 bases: TGCAGTGCTAGAGATCAATCCACCGAACGGTACGAGCAGTACCTC.

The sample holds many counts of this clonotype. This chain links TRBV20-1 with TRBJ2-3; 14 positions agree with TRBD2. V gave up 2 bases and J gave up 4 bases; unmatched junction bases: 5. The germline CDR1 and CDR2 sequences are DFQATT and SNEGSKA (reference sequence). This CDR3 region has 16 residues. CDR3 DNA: TGCAGTGCTAGAAGCGGGACTAGCGGGAGTCCAGATACGCAGTATTTT. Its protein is CSARSGTSGSPDTQYF.

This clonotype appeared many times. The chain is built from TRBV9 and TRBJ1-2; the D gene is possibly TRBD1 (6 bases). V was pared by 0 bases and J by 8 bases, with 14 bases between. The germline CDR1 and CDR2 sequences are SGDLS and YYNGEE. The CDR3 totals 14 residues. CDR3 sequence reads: CASSVDRAPWGYTF. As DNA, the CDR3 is TGTGCCAGCAGCGTAGACAGGGCCCCCTGGGGCTACACCTTC.

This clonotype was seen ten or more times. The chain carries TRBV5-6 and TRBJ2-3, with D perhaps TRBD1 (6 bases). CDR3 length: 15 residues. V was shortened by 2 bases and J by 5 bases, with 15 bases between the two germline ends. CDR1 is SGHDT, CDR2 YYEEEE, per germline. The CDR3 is CASSFMGALGDTQYF. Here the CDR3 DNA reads TGTGCCAGCAGCTTCATGGGGGCGCTAGGAGATACGCAGTATTTT. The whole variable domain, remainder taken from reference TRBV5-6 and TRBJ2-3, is DAGVTQSPTHLIKTRGQQVTLRCSPKSGHDTVSWYQQALGQGPQFIFQYYEEEERQRGNFPDRFSGHQFPNYSSELNVNALLLGDSALYLCASSFMGALGDTQYFGPGTRLTVL.

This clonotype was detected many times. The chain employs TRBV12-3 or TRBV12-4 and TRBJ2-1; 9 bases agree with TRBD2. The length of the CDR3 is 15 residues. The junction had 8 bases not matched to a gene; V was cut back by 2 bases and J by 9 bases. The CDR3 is CASSLSEREVGEQFF. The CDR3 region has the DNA TGTGCCAGCAGTTTAAGCGAGCGGGAGGTGGGTGAGCAGTTCTTC.

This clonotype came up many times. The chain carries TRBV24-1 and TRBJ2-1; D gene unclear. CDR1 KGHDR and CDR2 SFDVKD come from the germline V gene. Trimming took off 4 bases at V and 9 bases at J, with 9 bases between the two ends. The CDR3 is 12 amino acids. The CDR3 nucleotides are TGTGCCACCAGTGAGCCCCTTAGTGAGCAGTTCTTC. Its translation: CATSEPLSEQFF.

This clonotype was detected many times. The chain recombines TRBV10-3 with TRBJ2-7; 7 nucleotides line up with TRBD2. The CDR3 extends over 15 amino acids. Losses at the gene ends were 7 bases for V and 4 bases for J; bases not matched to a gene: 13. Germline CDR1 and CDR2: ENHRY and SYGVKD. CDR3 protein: CAIMGSGGLGYEQYF. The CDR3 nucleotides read TGTGCCATCATGGGTTCGGGGGGACTTGGATACGAGCAGTACTTC.

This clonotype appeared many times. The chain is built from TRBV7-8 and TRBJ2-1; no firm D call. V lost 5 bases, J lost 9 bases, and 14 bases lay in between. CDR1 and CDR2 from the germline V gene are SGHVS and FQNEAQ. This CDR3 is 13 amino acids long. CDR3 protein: CASSAQTRSEQFF. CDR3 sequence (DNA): TGTGCCAGCAGCGCTCAGACCCGAAGTGAGCAGTTCTTC.

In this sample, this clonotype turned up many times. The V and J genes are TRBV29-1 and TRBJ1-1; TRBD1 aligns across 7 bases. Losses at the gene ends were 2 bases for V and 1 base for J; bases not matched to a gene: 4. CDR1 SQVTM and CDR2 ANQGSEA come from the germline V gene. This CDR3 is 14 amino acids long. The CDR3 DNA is TGCAGCGTTGAACGACAGGGTAGGAACACTGAAGCTTTCTTT. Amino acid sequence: CSVERQGRNTEAFF.

In nucleotides, the CDR3 is TGCAGCGTTGAACCCCAGGGGGGGACCGGGGAGCTGTTTTTT. This translates into CSVEPQGGTGELFF. The chain uses TRBV29-1 and TRBJ2-2; the D gene could be TRBD1 or TRBD2 (7 bases each). Trimming pared 2 bases from V and 5 bases from J, leaving 12 bases between. The germline V gene has CDR1 SQVTM and CDR2 ANQGSEA. This CDR3 comprises 14 residues.

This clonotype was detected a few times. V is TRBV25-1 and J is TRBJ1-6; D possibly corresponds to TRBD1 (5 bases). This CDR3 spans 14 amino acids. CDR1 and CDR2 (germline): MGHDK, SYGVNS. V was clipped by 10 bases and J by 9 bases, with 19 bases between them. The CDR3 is CAIYTGLEGSPLHF. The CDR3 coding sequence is TGTGCCATCTACACGGGGCTAGAGGGTTCACCCCTCCACTTT.

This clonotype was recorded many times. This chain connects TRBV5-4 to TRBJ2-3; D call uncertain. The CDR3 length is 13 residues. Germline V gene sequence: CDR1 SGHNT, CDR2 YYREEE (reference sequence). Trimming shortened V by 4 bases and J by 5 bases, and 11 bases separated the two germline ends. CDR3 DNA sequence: TGTGCCAGCAGCCGAGCTAATCGAGATACGCAGTATTTT. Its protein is CASSRANRDTQYF.

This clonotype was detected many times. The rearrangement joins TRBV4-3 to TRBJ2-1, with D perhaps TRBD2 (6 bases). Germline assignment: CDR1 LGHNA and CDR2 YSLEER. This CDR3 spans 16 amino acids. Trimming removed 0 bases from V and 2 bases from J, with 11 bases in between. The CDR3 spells CASSQDVREAYNEQFF. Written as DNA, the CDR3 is TGCGCCAGCAGCCAAGATGTCAGGGAGGCCTACAATGAGCAGTTCTTC.

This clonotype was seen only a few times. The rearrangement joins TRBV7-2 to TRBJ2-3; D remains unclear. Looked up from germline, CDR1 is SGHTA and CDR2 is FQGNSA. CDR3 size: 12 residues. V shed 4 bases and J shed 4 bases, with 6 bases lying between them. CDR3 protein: CASSSNADTQYF. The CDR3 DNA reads TGTGCCAGCAGCTCCAACGCAGATACGCAGTATTTT.

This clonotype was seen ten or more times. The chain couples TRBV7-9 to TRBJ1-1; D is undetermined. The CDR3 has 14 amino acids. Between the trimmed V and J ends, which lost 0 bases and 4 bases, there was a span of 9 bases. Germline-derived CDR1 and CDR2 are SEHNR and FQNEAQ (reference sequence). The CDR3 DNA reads TGTGCCAGCAGCTTAGCGGACGGAGTCACTGAAGCTTTCTTT. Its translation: CASSLADGVTEAFF.

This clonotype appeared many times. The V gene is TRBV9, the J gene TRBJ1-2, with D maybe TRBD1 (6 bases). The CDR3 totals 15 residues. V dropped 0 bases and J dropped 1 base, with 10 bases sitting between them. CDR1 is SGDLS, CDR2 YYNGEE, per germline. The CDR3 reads CASSVGGQGNYGYTF. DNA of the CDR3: TGTGCCAGCAGCGTAGGGGGGCAGGGTAACTATGGCTACACCTTC.

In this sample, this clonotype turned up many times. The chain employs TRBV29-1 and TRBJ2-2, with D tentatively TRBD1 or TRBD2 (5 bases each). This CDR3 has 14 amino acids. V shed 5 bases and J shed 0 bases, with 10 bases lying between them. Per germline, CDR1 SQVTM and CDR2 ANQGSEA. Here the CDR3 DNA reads TGCAGCGTTCCTGGGACCACGAACACCGGGGAGCTGTTTTTT. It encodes CSVPGTTNTGELFF.

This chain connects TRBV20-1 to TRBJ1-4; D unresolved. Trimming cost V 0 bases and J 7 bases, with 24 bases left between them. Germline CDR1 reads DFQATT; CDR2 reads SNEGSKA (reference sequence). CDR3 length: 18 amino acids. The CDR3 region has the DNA TGCAGTGCTAGAGATTTGGCCAGTGCGGGTTTGGTGGGTGAAAAACTGTTTTTT. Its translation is CSARDLASAGLVGEKLFF.

The DNA of the CDR3 is TGTGCCAGCCTCGGACTAGCGGGAGAGGTTGGGTTCAATGAGCAGTTCTTC. It is translated as CASLGLAGEVGFNEQFF. V usage is TRBV28 and J usage is TRBJ2-1; 13 positions match TRBD2. This CDR3 spans 17 amino acids. Germline V gene data show CDR1 as MDHEN and CDR2 as SYDVKM. The trim removed 8 bases at V and 6 bases at J, leaving 13 bases unmatched.

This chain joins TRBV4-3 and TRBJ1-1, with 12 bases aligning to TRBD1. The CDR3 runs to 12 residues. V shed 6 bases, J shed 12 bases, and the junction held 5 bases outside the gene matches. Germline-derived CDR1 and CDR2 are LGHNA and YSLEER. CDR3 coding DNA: TGCGCCAGCAGGGGGACAGGGGGCAAAACTTTCTTT. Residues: CASRGTGGKTFF.

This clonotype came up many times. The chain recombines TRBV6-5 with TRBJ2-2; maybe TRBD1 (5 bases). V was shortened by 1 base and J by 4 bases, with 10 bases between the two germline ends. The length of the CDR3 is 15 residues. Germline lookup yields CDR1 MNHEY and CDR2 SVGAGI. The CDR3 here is CASSYWQGSTGELFF. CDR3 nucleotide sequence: TGTGCCAGCAGTTACTGGCAGGGAAGCACCGGGGAGCTGTTTTTT.

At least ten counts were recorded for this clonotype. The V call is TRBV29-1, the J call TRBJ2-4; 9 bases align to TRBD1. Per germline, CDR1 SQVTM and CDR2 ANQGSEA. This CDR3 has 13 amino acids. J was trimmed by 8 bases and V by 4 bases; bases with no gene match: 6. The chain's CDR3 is CSVARTGADIQYF. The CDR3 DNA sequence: TGCAGCGTTGCTAGGACAGGGGCGGACATTCAGTACTTC.

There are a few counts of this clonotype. The CDR3 spells CSVETRMRETQYF. The CDR3 DNA reads TGCAGCGTCGAGACAAGGATGAGGGAGACCCAGTACTTC. The V and J genes are TRBV29-1 and TRBJ2-5; D is unresolved. Trimming pared 6 bases from V and 5 bases from J, leaving 16 bases between. The CDR3 sequence is 13 residues long. Germline CDR1 reads SQVTM; CDR2 reads ANQGSEA.

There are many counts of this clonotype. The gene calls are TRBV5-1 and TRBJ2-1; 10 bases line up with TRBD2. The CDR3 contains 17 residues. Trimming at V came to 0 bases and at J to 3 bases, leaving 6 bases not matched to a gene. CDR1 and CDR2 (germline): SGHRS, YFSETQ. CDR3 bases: TGCGCCAGCAGCTTGGATCGAGCGGGAGGGGACTACAATGAGCAGTTCTTC. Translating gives CASSLDRAGGDYNEQFF.

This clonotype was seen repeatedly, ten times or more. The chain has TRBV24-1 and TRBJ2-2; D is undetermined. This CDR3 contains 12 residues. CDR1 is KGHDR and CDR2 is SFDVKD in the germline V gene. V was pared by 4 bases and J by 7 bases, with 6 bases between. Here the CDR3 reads CATSDPSGELFF. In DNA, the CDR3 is TGTGCCACCAGTGACCCCAGCGGGGAGCTGTTTTTT.